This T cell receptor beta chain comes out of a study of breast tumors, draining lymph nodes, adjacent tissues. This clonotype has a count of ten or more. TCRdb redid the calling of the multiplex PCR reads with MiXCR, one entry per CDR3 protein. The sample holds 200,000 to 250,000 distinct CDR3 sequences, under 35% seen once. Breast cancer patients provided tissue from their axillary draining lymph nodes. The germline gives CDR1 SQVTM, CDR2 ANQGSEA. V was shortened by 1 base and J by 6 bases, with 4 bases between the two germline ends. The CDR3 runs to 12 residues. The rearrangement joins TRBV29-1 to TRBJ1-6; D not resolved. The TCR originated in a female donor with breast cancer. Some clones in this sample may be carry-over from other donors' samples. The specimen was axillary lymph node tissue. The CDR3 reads CSVEASNSPLHF. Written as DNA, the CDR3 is TGCAGCGTTGAAGCCAGTAATTCACCCCTCCACTTT.